This TCR beta chain derives from a study of regulatory T cells in long-lasting Graves disease. Findings and caveats of the study: Compared with new cases, persistent Graves' patients showed reduced TCR diversity.

Comments on this clonotype: Antigen specificity is unknown.

The CDR3 covers 16 residues. CDR3 regions were amplified by Arm-PCR using iRepertoire HTBI primers to build TCR beta libraries. TCRdb used MiXCR to reprocess the multiplex PCR reads, holding one entry per CDR3 protein. The profile shows around 250,000 distinct CDR3 sequences, approximately 16% of them singletons. As to time point: newly diagnosed GD, antithyroid drugs for less than 3 months. Scientists built the TCR library using RNA that was extracted from PBMCs. V usage is TRBV3-2 and J usage is TRBJ1-3; no check of the table's D call, TRBD1, against the DNA was made. TRBV3-2 is an annotated pseudogene. The sequences come from peripheral blood mononuclear cells (PBMCs), collected at new diagnosis, from a patient treated with antithyroid drugs. The source of this sequence is a female donor with Graves disease. The chain's CDR3 is CARIWTGSCSGNTIYF. In nucleotides, the CDR3 is TGTGCCAGAATATGGACAGGGAGTTGCTCTGGAAACACCATATATTTT.